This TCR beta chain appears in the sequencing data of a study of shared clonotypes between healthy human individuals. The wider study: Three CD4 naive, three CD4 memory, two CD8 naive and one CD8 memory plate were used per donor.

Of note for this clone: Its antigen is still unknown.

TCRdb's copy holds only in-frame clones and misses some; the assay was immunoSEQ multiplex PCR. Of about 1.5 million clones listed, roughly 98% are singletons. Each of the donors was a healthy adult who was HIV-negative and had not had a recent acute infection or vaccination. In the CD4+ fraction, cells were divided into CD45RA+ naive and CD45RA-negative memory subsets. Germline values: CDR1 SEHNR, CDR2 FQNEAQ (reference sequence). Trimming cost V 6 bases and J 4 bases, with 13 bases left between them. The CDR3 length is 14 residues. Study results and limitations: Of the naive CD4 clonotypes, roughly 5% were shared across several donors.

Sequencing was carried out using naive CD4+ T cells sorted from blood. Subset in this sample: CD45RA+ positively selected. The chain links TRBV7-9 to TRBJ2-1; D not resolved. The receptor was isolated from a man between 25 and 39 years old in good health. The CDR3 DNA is TGTGCCAGCAGATCGGACCAGAGGTACAATGAGCAGTTCTTC. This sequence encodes CASRSDQRYNEQFF.